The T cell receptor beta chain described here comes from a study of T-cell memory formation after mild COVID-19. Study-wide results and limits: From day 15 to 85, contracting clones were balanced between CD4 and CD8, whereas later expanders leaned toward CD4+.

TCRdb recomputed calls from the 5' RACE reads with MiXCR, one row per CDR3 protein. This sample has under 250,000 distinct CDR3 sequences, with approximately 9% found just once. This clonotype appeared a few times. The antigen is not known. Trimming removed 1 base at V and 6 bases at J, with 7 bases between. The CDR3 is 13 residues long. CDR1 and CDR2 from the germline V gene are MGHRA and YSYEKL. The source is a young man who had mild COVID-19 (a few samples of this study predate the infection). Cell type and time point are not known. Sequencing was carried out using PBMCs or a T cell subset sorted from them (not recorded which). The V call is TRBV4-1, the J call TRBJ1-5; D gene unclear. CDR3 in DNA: TGCGCCAGCAGCCAAGCGCTGGGTCAGCCCCAGCATTTT. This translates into CASSQALGQPQHF.